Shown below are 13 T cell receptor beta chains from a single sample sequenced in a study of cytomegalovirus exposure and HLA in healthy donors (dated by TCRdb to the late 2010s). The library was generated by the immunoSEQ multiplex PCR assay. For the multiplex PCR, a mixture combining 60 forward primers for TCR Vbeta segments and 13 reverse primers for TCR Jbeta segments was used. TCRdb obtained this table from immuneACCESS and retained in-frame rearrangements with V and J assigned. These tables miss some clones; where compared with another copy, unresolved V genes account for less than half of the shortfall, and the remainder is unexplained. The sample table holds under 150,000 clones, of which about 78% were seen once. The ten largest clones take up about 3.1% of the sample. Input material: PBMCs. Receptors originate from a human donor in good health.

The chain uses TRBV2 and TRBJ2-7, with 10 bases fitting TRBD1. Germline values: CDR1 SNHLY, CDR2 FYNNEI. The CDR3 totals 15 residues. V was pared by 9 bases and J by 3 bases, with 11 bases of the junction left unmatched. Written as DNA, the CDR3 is TGTGCCAGTCAAACACCGGGACAGGGGAGCTACGAGCAGTACTTC. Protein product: CASQTPGQGSYEQYF.

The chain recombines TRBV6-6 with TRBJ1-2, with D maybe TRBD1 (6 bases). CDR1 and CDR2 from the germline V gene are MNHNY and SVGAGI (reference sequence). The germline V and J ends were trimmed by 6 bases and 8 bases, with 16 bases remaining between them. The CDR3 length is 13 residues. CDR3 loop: CASSPTGSGGYTF. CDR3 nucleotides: TGTGCCAGCAGCCCGACAGGTTCGGGCGGCTACACCTTC.

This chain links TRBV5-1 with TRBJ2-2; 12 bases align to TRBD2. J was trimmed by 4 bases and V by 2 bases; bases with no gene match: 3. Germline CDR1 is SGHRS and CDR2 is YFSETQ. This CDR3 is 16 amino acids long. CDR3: CASSLLAGGFTGELFF. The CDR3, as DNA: TGCGCCAGCAGCTTACTAGCGGGAGGATTCACCGGGGAGCTGTTTTTT.

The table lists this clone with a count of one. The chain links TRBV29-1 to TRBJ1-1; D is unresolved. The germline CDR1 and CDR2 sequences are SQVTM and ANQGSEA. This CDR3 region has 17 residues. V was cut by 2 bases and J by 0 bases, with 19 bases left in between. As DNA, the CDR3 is TGCAGCGTTGAATTTCACCCAGCGACGGGGATGAACACTGAAGCTTTCTTT. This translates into CSVEFHPATGMNTEAFF. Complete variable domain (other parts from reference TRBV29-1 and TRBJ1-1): SAVISQKPSRDICQRGTSLTIQCQVDSQVTMMFWYRQQPGQSLTLIATANQGSEATYESGFVIDKFPISRPNLTFSTLTVSNMSPEDSSIYLCSVEFHPATGMNTEAFFGQGTRLTVV.

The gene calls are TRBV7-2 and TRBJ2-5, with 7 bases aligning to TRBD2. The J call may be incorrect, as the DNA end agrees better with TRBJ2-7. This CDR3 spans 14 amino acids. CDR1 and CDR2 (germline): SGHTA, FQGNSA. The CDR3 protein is CASSLDGAGDEQYF. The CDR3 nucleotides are TGTGCCAGCAGCTTAGATGGTGCGGGAGACGAGCAGTACTTC.

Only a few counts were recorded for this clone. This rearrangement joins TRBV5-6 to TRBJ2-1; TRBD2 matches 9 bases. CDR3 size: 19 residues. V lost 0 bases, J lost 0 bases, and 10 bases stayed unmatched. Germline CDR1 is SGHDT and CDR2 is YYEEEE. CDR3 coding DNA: TGTGCCAGCAGCTTGGGATTCTTAGCGGGAGCTAGCTCCTACAATGAGCAGTTCTTC. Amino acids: CASSLGFLAGASSYNEQFF.

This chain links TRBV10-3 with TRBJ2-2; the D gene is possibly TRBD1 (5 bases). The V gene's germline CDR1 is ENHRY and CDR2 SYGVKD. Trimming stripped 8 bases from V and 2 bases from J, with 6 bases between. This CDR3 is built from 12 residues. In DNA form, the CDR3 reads TGTGCCATCGACAGTAACACCGGGGAGCTGTTTTTT. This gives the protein CAIDSNTGELFF.

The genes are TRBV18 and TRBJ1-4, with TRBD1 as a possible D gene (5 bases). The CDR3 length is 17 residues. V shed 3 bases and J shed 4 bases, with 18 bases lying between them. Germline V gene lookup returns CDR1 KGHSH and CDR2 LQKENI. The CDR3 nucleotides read TGTGCCAGCTCACCGAGAATGGGGGACGGGAGTAATGAAAAACTGTTTTTT. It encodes CASSPRMGDGSNEKLFF.

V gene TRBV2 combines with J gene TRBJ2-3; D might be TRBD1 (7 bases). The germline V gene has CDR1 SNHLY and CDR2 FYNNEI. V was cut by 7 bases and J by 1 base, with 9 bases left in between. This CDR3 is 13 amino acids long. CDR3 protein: CASTRGGTDTQYF. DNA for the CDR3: TGTGCCAGCACCAGGGGGGGCACAGATACGCAGTATTTT.

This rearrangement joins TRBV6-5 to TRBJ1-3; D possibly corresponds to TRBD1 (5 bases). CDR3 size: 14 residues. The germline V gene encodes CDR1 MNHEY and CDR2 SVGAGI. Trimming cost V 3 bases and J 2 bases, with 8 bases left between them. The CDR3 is CASSYPGAGNTIYF. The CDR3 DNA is TGTGCCAGCAGTTATCCGGGGGCTGGAAACACCATATATTTT.

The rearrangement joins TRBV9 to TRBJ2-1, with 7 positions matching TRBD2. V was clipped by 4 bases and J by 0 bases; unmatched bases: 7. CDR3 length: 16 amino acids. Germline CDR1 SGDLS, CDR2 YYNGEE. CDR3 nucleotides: TGTGCCAGCAGCCCTCAAGCGGGGCCCTCCTACAATGAGCAGTTCTTC. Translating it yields CASSPQAGPSYNEQFF.

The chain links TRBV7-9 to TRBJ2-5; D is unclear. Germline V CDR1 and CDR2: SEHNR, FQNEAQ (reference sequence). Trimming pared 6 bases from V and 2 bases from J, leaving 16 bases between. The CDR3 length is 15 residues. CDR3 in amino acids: CASSAPGRPQETQYF. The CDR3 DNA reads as TGTGCCAGCAGTGCCCCGGGTCGGCCACAAGAGACCCAGTACTTC.

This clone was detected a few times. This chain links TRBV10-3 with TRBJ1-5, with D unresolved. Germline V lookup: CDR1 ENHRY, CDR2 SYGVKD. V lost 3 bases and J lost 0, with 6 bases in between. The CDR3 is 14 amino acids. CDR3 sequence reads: CAISDGSSNQPQHF. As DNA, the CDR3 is TGTGCCATCAGTGATGGCAGTAGCAATCAGCCCCAGCATTTT.